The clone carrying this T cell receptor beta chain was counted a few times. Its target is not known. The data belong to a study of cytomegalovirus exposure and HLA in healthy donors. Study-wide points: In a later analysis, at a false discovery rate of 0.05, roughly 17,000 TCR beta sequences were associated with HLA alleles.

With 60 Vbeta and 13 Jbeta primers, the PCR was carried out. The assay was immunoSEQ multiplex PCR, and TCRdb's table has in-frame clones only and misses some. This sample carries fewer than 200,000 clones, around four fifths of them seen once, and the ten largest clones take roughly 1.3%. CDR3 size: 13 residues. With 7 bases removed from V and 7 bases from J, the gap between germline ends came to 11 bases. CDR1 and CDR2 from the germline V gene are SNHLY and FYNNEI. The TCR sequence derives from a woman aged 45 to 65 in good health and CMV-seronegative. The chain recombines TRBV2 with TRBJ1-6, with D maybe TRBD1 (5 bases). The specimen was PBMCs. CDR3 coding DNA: TGTGCCAGCATTGACCAGGGAAATTCACCCCTCCACTTT. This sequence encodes CASIDQGNSPLHF.